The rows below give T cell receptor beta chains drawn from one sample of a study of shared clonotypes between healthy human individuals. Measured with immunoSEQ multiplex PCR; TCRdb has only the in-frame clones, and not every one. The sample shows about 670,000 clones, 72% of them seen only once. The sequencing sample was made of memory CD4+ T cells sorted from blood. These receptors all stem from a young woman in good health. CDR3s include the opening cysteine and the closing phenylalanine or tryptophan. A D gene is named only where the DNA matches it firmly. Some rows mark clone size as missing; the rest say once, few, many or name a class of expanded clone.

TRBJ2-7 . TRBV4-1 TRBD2 TGCGCCAGCAGCCAACCGACTAGCGGGAGATACGAGCAGTACTTC CASSQPTSGRYEQYF
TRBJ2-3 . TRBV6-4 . TGTGCCAGCAGTAGGAGGGCCCTGGGAGGCGGTGATACGCAGTATTTT CASSRRALGGGDTQYF
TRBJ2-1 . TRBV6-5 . TGTGCCAGCAGTAAGAGCTCCTACAATGAGCAGTTCTTC CASSKSSYNEQFF
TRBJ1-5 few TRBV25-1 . TGTGCCAGCAGTGGGAAAGATAGCAATCAGCCCCAGCATTTT CASSGKDSNQPQHF
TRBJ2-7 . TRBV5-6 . TGTGCCAGCAGCCGGACAGATTACGAGCAGTACTTC CASSRTDYEQYF
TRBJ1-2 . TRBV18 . TGTGCCAGCTCACCACGGGGAACAGGGCAAAATGTCTACACCTTC CASSPRGTGQNVYTF
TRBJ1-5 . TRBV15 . TGTGCCACCAGCAGACGCGGGAGCAATCAGCCCCAGCATTTT CATSRRGSNQPQHF
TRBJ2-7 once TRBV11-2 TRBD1 TGTGCCAGCAGCTTCTTCTCTGGGCGGACAGGGGGTTATGAGCAGTACTTC CASSFFSGRTGGYEQYF
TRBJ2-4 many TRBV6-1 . TGTGCCAGCAGGGGACGCTACGATCATTACTTC CASRGRYDHYF
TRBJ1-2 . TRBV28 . TGTGCCAGCAGTTTGGGGAGGGGGAACTATGGCTACACCTTC CASSLGRGNYGYTF
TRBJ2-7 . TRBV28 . TGTGCCACCGCTCTTTACGAGCAGTACTTC CATALYEQYF
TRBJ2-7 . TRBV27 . TGTGCCAGCAGGAATGGGGGCGACAGGCCAAACTCCTACGAGCAGTACTTC CASRNGGDRPNSYEQYF
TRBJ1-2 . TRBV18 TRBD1 TGTGCCAGCTCAGTCACAGGGGCCGAGAACTATGGCTACACCTTC CASSVTGAENYGYTF
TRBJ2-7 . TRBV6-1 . TGTGCCAGCAGTGAGGAGGGGTGGTCCTACGAGCAGTACTTC CASSEEGWSYEQYF
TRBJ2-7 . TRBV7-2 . TGTGCCAGCAGCCGCCACCCTTCGGGGGCGGGCGAGCAGTACTTC CASSRHPSGAGEQYF